Shown below are 5 T cell receptor beta chains from a single sample sequenced in a study of cytomegalovirus exposure and HLA in healthy donors listed by TCRdb under 2017. The library came from the immunoSEQ multiplex PCR assay. For the multiplex PCR, a mixture combining 60 forward primers for TCR Vbeta segments and 13 reverse primers for TCR Jbeta segments was used. TCRdb retrieved this table from immuneACCESS and kept in-frame rearrangements only. Not all clones are present; in checked studies, unresolved V genes account for under half, and no reason is known for the remainder. The sample table holds under 200,000 clones, of which about four fifths were seen once. The ten largest clones take up about 4.8% of the sample. The sequenced sample consisted of PBMCs. These receptors were collected from a man younger than 40 in good health and CMV-seronegative.

This chain joins TRBV2 and TRBJ2-2, with D possibly matching TRBD1 (5 bases). Trimming shortened V by 5 bases and J by 5 bases, and 12 bases separated the two germline ends. Germline-derived CDR1 and CDR2 are SNHLY and FYNNEI. The CDR3 spans 14 residues. The CDR3 coding sequence is TGTGCCAGCAGTCCTTTGGGGCATACCGGGGAGCTGTTTTTT. Translating gives CASSPLGHTGELFF.

The chain employs TRBV27 and TRBJ2-3, with 8 bases matching TRBD2. V lost 3 bases, J lost 4 bases, and 6 bases stayed unmatched. CDR1 is MNHEY, CDR2 SMNVEV, per germline (reference sequence). The CDR3 covers 15 residues. DNA of the CDR3: TGTGCCAGCAGTTTGGGCGGGGGGCTCGCAGATACGCAGTATTTT. Residues: CASSLGGGLADTQYF.

This chain links TRBV14 with TRBJ2-1; 10 bases match TRBD2. Germline lookup yields CDR1 SGHDN and CDR2 FVKESK. The CDR3 spans 15 residues. V was clipped by 5 bases and J by 7 bases; unmatched bases: 8. CDR3 DNA: TGTGCCAGCAGCAAAGGGCTAGCGGGGGAAAATGAGCAGTTCTTC. Its translation: CASSKGLAGENEQFF.

V usage is TRBV6-5 and J usage is TRBJ1-2; 7 bases agree with TRBD1. CDR3 length: 15 amino acids. V shed 4 bases and J 3 bases; nucleotides not matched to a gene: 8. The germline V gene has CDR1 MNHEY and CDR2 SVGAGI. The CDR3 loop reads CASSFTPTGDYGYTF. As DNA, the CDR3 is TGTGCCAGCAGTTTCACCCCTACAGGGGACTATGGCTACACCTTC.

The chain uses TRBV28 and TRBJ1-1; D remains unclear. V gave up 8 bases and J gave up 6 bases, with 19 bases separating them. The CDR3 has 14 amino acids. Germline CDR1 MDHEN, CDR2 SYDVKM. In DNA, the CDR3 is TGTGCCAGCGTAACCGGGTCCGACTCAGCTGAAGCTTTCTTT. Residues: CASVTGSDSAEAFF.